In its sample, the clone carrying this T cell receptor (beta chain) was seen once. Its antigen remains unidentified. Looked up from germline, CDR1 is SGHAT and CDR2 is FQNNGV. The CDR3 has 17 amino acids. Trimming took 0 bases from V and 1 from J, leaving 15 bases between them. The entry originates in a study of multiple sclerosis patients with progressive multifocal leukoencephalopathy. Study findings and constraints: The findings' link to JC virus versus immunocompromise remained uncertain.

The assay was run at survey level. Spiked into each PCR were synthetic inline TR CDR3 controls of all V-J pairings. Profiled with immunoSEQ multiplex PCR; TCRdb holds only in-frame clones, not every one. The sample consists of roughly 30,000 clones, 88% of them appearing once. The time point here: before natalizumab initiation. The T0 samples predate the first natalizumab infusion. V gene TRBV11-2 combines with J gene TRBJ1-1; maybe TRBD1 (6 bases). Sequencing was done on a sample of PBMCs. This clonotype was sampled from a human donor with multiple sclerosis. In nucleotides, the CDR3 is TGTGCCAGCAGCTTAGATAGTCTACGGGGGCCGAACACTGAAGCTTTCTTT. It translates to CASSLDSLRGPNTEAFF.